The present TCR beta chain was sequenced within a study of glioma-infiltrating T cells. Regarding this clonotype: Its cognate antigen is unknown. The junction departs from germline at one end; a sequencing error may be responsible.

Study findings and constraints: Non-neoplastic patients had below-expected tissue-blood divergence, while all gliomas exceeded expectation. Very few CDR3 sequences were shared between tissue and blood.

The CDR3 sequence is 18 residues long. Germline loops: CDR1 SGHDN, CDR2 FVKESK. Using RNA template, CDR3s of TCR alpha and beta were amplified with iRepertoire arm-PCR. For one-step reverse transcription and amplification, about 90-400 ng of tissue mRNA or PBMC total RNA was used. TCRdb used MiXCR to reprocess the multiplex PCR reads, holding one entry per CDR3 protein. The sample has 100,000 to 150,000 distinct CDR3 sequences, around 23% seen once. The sample was glioma tissue, nonneoplastic brain tissue, or PBMCs (not recorded which). This TCR was recovered from a human donor with low-grade glioma or glioblastoma, undergoing nonglioma brain surgery, or in good health (not recorded which). The V and J genes are TRBV14 and TRBJ2-1, with TRBD1 as a possible D gene (6 bases). The CDR3 sequence is CASSQFLGGAAVRGEQLF. The CDR3 DNA is TGTGCCAGCAGCCAATTCCTAGGGGGAGCCGCCGTTAGGGGAGAGCAGCTCTTC.